These T cell receptor beta chains were read from a single sample in a study of shared clonotypes between healthy human individuals. Some clones are missing from TCRdb's copy, which holds only in-frame ones; the method was immunoSEQ multiplex PCR. This sample has hundreds of thousands of clones, with approximately 75% found just once. Sequencing input: memory CD4+ T cells sorted from blood. Receptors originate from a young woman in good health. Each CDR3 is given with its conserved first and last residue. A D gene is named only where the DNA matches it firmly. Clone size is given for some rows only: seen once, a few or many times, or a class if the clone is expanded.

v_gene: TRBV4-2
abundance: NA
d_gene: TRBD1
j_gene: TRBJ1-1
CDR3aa: CASSQYTGGVNTEAFF
CDR3nt: TGTGCCAGCAGCCAATATACAGGGGGCGTCAACACTGAAGCTTTCTTT

v_gene: TRBV7-9
abundance: NA
d_gene: TRBD1
j_gene: TRBJ1-3
CDR3aa: CASSTLQGATTGNTIYF
CDR3nt: TGTGCCAGCAGCACCCTCCAGGGGGCTACTACTGGAAACACCATATATTTT

v_gene: TRBV19
abundance: NA
d_gene: TRBD1
j_gene: TRBJ2-1
CDR3aa: CASSIWTGVNEQFF
CDR3nt: TGTGCCAGTAGTATATGGACAGGGGTCAATGAGCAGTTCTTC

v_gene: TRBV19
abundance: NA
d_gene: TRBD2
j_gene: TRBJ2-1
CDR3aa: CASSIPASGRAREQFF
CDR3nt: TGTGCCAGTAGTATTCCCGCTAGCGGGAGGGCCCGTGAGCAGTTCTTC

v_gene: TRBV5-1
abundance: once
d_gene: NA
j_gene: TRBJ2-7
CDR3aa: CASSLFEGYEQYF
CDR3nt: TGCGCCAGCAGCTTGTTTGAGGGTTACGAGCAGTACTTC

v_gene: TRBV4-1
abundance: NA
d_gene: NA
j_gene: TRBJ2-2
CDR3aa: CASSPGSGQKLSNTGELFF
CDR3nt: TGCGCCAGCAGCCCGGGGAGCGGACAGAAACTTTCGAACACCGGGGAGCTGTTTTTT

v_gene: TRBV5-4
abundance: few
d_gene: NA
j_gene: TRBJ1-3
CDR3aa: CASSPGWGSGNTIYF
CDR3nt: TGTGCCAGCAGCCCCGGTTGGGGATCTGGAAACACCATATATTTT

v_gene: TRBV2
abundance: NA
d_gene: NA
j_gene: TRBJ1-2
CDR3aa: CASNLGGPYGYTF
CDR3nt: TGTGCCAGCAACTTAGGGGGGCCCTATGGCTACACCTTC

v_gene: TRBV14
abundance: NA
d_gene: NA
j_gene: TRBJ2-1
CDR3aa: CASSQVEGREQFF
CDR3nt: TGTGCCAGCAGCCAAGTTGAGGGCAGAGAGCAGTTCTTC

v_gene: TRBV27
abundance: NA
d_gene: TRBD2
j_gene: TRBJ2-7
CDR3aa: CASRGLAGLYEQYF
CDR3nt: TGTGCCAGCAGGGGGTTAGCGGGTTTATACGAGCAGTACTTC

v_gene: TRBV6-5
abundance: NA
d_gene: TRBD1
j_gene: TRBJ2-7
CDR3aa: CASSNRQGSTYF
CDR3nt: TGTGCCAGCAGTAACAGACAGGGTAGCACGTACTTC

v_gene: TRBV5-1
abundance: NA
d_gene: TRBD1
j_gene: TRBJ1-4
CDR3aa: CASSPGGANEKLFF
CDR3nt: TGCGCCAGCAGTCCAGGGGGTGCCAATGAAAAACTGTTTTTT